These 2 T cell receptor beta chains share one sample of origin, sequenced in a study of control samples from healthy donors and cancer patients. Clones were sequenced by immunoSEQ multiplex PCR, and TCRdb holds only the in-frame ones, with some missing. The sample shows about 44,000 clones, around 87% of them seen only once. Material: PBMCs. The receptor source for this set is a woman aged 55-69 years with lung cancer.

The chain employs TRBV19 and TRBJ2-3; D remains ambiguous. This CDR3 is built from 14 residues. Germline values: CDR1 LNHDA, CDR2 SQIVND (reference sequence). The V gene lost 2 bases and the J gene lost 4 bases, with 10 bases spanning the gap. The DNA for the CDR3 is TGTGCCAGTAGTATACCGATTTTATCAGATACGCAGTATTTT. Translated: CASSIPILSDTQYF.

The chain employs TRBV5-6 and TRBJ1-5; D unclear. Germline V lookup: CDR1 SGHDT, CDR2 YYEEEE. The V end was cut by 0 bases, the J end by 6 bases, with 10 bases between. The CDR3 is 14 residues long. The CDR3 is CASSLGLEAQPQHF. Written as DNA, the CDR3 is TGTGCCAGCAGCTTGGGGTTGGAGGCTCAGCCCCAGCATTTT.